The 30 T cell receptor beta chains reported below all come from one sample, sequenced in a study of blood T cell dynamics during melanoma immunotherapy. This table comes from immunoSEQ multiplex PCR, and its TCRdb copy is limited to in-frame clones, with some not included. The sample holds 13,000 or so clones; 89% are singletons and the top ten take around 3.5%. Specified time point: pre-treatment baseline. The input for sequencing was blood, taken from a patient treated with checkpoint blockade. The receptors were sampled from a human donor with melanoma.

This clone was seen only once. The gene calls are TRBV27 and TRBJ2-3, with 8 bases fitting TRBD2. The CDR3 has 15 amino acids. After removal of 1 base from V and 6 bases from J, the junction contained 6 bases not matched to a gene. The V gene's germline CDR1 is MNHEY and CDR2 SMNVEV (reference sequence). The CDR3 protein is CASSLFSGRVDTQYF. The CDR3 coding sequence is TGTGCCAGCAGTTTATTTTCCGGGAGGGTCGATACGCAGTATTTT.

The CDR3 nucleotides read TGTGCCAGCAGCGTAAATCAGGGAGAGACCCAGTACTTC. Translation gives CASSVNQGETQYF. V gene TRBV9 combines with J gene TRBJ2-5; the D gene is possibly TRBD1 (5 bases). The germline gives CDR1 SGDLS, CDR2 YYNGEE. This CDR3 has 13 amino acids. V was trimmed by 1 base and J by 4 bases, leaving 8 bases between them.

V usage is TRBV27 and J usage is TRBJ2-5, with 12 bases fitting TRBD1. The CDR3 runs 18 residues. Germline lookup yields CDR1 MNHEY and CDR2 SMNVEV (reference sequence). The V and J ends lost 1 base and 11 bases, in that order; junction bases with no gene match: 17. This CDR3 is CASSLFPGQGASQGEQYF. CDR3 nucleotide sequence: TGTGCCAGCAGTTTATTTCCGGGACAGGGGGCTTCCCAAGGGGAGCAGTACTTC.

This sequence joins TRBV27 and TRBJ1-4; TRBD1 is a possible D gene (5 bases). This CDR3 spans 16 amino acids. Trimming took off 6 bases at V and 0 bases at J, with 14 bases between the two ends. Germline-derived CDR1 and CDR2 are MNHEY and SMNVEV (reference sequence). The CDR3 here is CASRGGLRTTNEKLFF. In DNA, the CDR3 is TGTGCCAGCAGGGGGGGTCTTCGGACAACTAATGAAAAACTGTTTTTT.

The chain joins TRBV7-2 to TRBJ2-5; unclear D gene. V was clipped by 5 bases and J by 5 bases, with 15 bases between them. This CDR3 region has 14 residues. CDR1 and CDR2 from the germline V gene are SGHTA and FQGNSA. The CDR3, as DNA: TGTGCCAGCAGCCCTAGGGCGTCGCGGGAGACCCAGTACTTC. Protein product: CASSPRASRETQYF.

V usage is TRBV19 and J usage is TRBJ1-1; D may be TRBD1 (5 bases). Per the germline V gene, CDR1 is LNHDA and CDR2 is SQIVND (reference sequence). The CDR3 sequence is 14 residues long. V shed 5 bases and J shed 5 bases, with 15 bases lying between them. For the CDR3, the DNA is TGTGCCAGTAGTGCGGGGACTGGGATGACTGAAGCTTTCTTT. Translated, it gives CASSAGTGMTEAFF.

The chain is built from TRBV14 and TRBJ2-7; a weak D match, TRBD1 (6 bases). Germline loops: CDR1 SGHDN, CDR2 FVKESK. The ends were cut back, 1 base at V and 6 bases at J, with 19 bases in the middle. This CDR3 comprises 16 residues. CDR3 region: CASSQVGVVGASEQYF. In DNA form, the CDR3 reads TGTGCCAGCAGCCAAGTGGGGGTTGTGGGGGCCAGCGAGCAGTACTTC.

This chain joins TRBV9 and TRBJ2-1, with 11 bases lining up with TRBD2. Germline CDR1 is SGDLS and CDR2 is YYNGEE. V trimming: 0 bases; J trimming: 4 bases; junction bases outside the gene matches: 6. There are 17 residues in the CDR3. CDR3 in amino acids: CASSVAWASGGYNEQFF. For the CDR3, the DNA is TGTGCCAGCAGCGTAGCTTGGGCTAGCGGGGGGTACAATGAGCAGTTCTTC.

The CDR3 DNA follows: TGTGCCAGCAGCTTATGGGACAGGGGTTCTCGAGCTTTCTTT. Translating it yields CASSLWDRGSRAFF. V is TRBV5-4 and J is TRBJ1-1; 10 bases are shared with TRBD1. V shed 2 bases, J shed 10 bases, and the junction held 8 bases outside the gene matches. Germline V CDR1 and CDR2: SGHNT, YYREEE (reference sequence). The CDR3 runs to 14 residues.

The CDR3 DNA sequence: TGTGCCAGCTCGGGGGACAGGGAAAACACTGAAGCTTTCTTT. It specifies CASSGDRENTEAFF. The chain is built from TRBV7-9 and TRBJ1-1; 9 positions match TRBD1. The CDR3 runs 14 residues. CDR1 SEHNR and CDR2 FQNEAQ come from the germline V gene (reference sequence). V lost 8 bases, J lost 2 bases, and 6 bases stayed unmatched. The variable domain in full, with the rest retrieved from reference TRBV7-9 and TRBJ1-1, is DTGVSQNPRHKITKRGQNVTFRCDPISEHNRLYWYRQTLGQGPEFLTYFQNEAQLEKSRLLSDRFSAERPKGSFSTLEIQRTEQGDSAMYLCASSGDRENTEAFFGQGTRLTVV.

The V and J genes are TRBV7-9 and TRBJ1-4; no firm D call. This CDR3 region has 14 residues. The V end lost 5 bases, the J end lost 7 bases, and 14 bases lay between the germline ends. CDR1 SEHNR and CDR2 FQNEAQ come from the germline V gene (reference sequence). The CDR3 coding sequence is TGTGCCAGCAGCCCACCGGGGAATGGTGAAAAACTGTTTTTT. Translated: CASSPPGNGEKLFF. Variable domain in full (rest from reference TRBV7-9 and TRBJ1-4): DTGVSQNPRHKITKRGQNVTFRCDPISEHNRLYWYRQTLGQGPEFLTYFQNEAQLEKSRLLSDRFSAERPKGSFSTLEIQRTEQGDSAMYLCASSPPGNGEKLFFGSGTQLSVL.

This chain connects TRBV6-5 to TRBJ1-5, with D unclear. Deletions cut 0 bases from V and 6 bases from J, with 6 bases between. From germline, CDR1 is MNHEY and CDR2 SVGAGI. This CDR3 has 13 residues. The CDR3 loop is CASSYSTGQPQHF. The CDR3 DNA follows: TGTGCCAGCAGTTACTCGACGGGTCAGCCCCAGCATTTT.

This chain joins TRBV7-9 and TRBJ2-7; perhaps TRBD2 as D (5 bases). CDR3 size: 14 residues. Looked up from germline, CDR1 is SEHNR and CDR2 is FQNEAQ (reference sequence). Trimming took off 3 bases at V and 0 bases at J, with 9 bases between the two ends. CDR3: CASSFGRASYEQYF. The CDR3 DNA follows: TGTGCCAGCAGCTTTGGGCGGGCCTCCTACGAGCAGTACTTC.

CDR3 protein: CASSPHRDTEAFF. CDR3 sequence (DNA): TGTGCCAGCTCACCTCATAGGGACACTGAAGCTTTCTTT. This chain connects TRBV18 to TRBJ1-1, with D hard to call. This CDR3 spans 13 amino acids. The V gene's germline CDR1 is KGHSH and CDR2 LQKENI. The germline V and J ends were trimmed by 3 bases and 3 bases, with 8 bases remaining between them. Together with reference TRBV18 and TRBJ1-1, the CDR3 gives the full variable domain: NAGVMQNPRHLVRRRGQEARLRCSPMKGHSHVYWYRQLPEEGLKFMVYLQKENIIDESGMPKERFSAEFPKEGPSILRIQQVVRGDSAAYFCASSPHRDTEAFFGQGTRLTVV.

The gene calls are TRBV12-5 and TRBJ2-7, with D possibly matching TRBD2 (6 bases). This CDR3 comprises 14 residues. Germline V gene lookup returns CDR1 LGHNT and CDR2 FRNRAP. V shed 6 bases and J shed 3 bases, with 15 bases lying between them. The DNA for the CDR3 is TGTGCTAGTGGCTTCCCCGGGAGTGACTACGAGCAGTACTTC. Translation gives CASGFPGSDYEQYF.

Only a few counts were recorded for this clone. This chain joins TRBV28 and TRBJ1-1; TRBD1 is a possible D gene (5 bases). This CDR3 has 13 amino acids. Per germline, CDR1 MDHEN and CDR2 SYDVKM. V was pared by 1 base and J by 3 bases, with 6 bases between. The CDR3 sequence: CASSLSGDTEAFF. The CDR3 DNA sequence: TGTGCCAGCAGTTTATCGGGGGACACTGAAGCTTTCTTT.

This rearrangement joins TRBV4-3 to TRBJ1-3; no definite D call. Germline V gene sequence: CDR1 LGHNA, CDR2 YSLEER. Trimming pared 4 bases from V and 3 bases from J, leaving 7 bases between. This CDR3 has 13 amino acids. As DNA, the CDR3 is TGCGCCAGCAGCCCAGGCTATGGAAACACCATATATTTT. It is translated as CASSPGYGNTIYF.

In its sample, this clone was seen once. The chain recombines TRBV6-1 with TRBJ1-1; tentatively, D is TRBD1 (5 bases). CDR3 length: 16 amino acids. Per the germline V gene, CDR1 is MNHNS and CDR2 is SASEGT. The ends were cut back, 1 base at V and 5 bases at J, with 17 bases in the middle. CDR3 region: CASSEVLRQGGTEAFF. In DNA form, the CDR3 reads TGTGCCAGCAGTGAAGTGCTTAGGCAGGGAGGGACTGAAGCTTTCTTT.

J is TRBJ2-7 and V is TRBV9; 11 bases are a match to TRBD2. The length of the CDR3 is 16 residues. Germline CDR1 reads SGDLS; CDR2 reads YYNGEE. Trimming removed 4 bases from V and 1 base from J; junction bases left unmatched: 7. This chain's CDR3 is CASSPYSGRASYEQYF. The CDR3 region has the DNA TGTGCCAGCAGCCCCTATAGCGGGAGGGCTTCCTACGAGCAGTACTTC.

J is TRBJ2-1 and V is TRBV12-5, with 14 bases identical to TRBD2. CDR3 length: 21 amino acids. V trimming: 4 bases; J trimming: 1 base; junction bases outside the gene matches: 15. From germline, CDR1 is LGHNT and CDR2 FRNRAP. The CDR3 DNA reads TGTGCTAGTGGTTGGGGCTTGGGGGGACTAGCGGGAGTAGGGTCCTACAATGAGCAGTTCTTC. This translates into CASGWGLGGLAGVGSYNEQFF.

CDR3: CASRPSPGTGDGGANYGYTF. CDR3 nucleotides: TGTGCCAGCAGACCAAGTCCCGGGACAGGTGACGGGGGTGCTAACTATGGCTACACCTTC. The V gene is TRBV5-4, the J gene TRBJ1-2; TRBD1 matches at 8 bases. This CDR3 spans 20 amino acids. J was trimmed by 0 bases and V by 5 bases; bases with no gene match: 21. Germline CDR1 and CDR2: SGHNT and YYREEE (reference sequence).

V is TRBV18 and J is TRBJ1-5; D is uncertain. The CDR3 has 13 amino acids. Per the germline V gene, CDR1 is KGHSH and CDR2 is LQKENI. V lost 3 bases and J lost 1, with 4 bases in between. The CDR3 here is CASSPGSNQPQHF. In nucleotides, the CDR3 is TGTGCCAGCTCACCGGGCAGCAATCAGCCCCAGCATTTT.

This chain links TRBV9 with TRBJ2-5, with no clear D. With 3 bases removed from V and 5 bases from J, the gap between germline ends came to 14 bases. Germline V gene data show CDR1 as SGDLS and CDR2 as YYNGEE. This CDR3 spans 14 amino acids. The CDR3 here is CASSALPVGETQYF. CDR3 DNA: TGTGCCAGCAGCGCCCTTCCAGTTGGGGAGACCCAGTACTTC.

The table lists this clone with a count of one. V is TRBV2 and J is TRBJ2-7; TRBD2 might be the D (7 bases). Looked up from germline, CDR1 is SNHLY and CDR2 is FYNNEI. The CDR3 loop spans 14 amino acids. V was pared by 7 bases and J by 7 bases, with 20 bases between. The DNA of the CDR3 is TGTGCCAGCAACGAAGGGGGGGTTTTGGGTGAGCAGTACTTC. This codes for CASNEGGVLGEQYF. Drawing the rest from reference TRBV2 and TRBJ2-7, the complete variable domain is EPEVTQTPSHQVTQMGQEVILRCVPISNHLYFYWYRQILGQKVEFLVSFYNNEISEKSEIFDDQFSVERPDGSNFTLKIRSTKLEDSAMYFCASNEGGVLGEQYFGPGTRLTVT.

The gene calls are TRBV5-6 and TRBJ2-1; D unclear. CDR1 and CDR2 (germline): SGHDT, YYEEEE. There are 14 residues in the CDR3. V was clipped by 4 bases and J by 5 bases, with 13 bases between them. CDR3 DNA: TGTGCCAGCAGCCTGGGTACGGTAAACAATGAGCAGTTCTTC. This translates into CASSLGTVNNEQFF.

V is TRBV29-1 and J is TRBJ2-2, with 12 bases fitting TRBD2. In germline, CDR1 is SQVTM, CDR2 ANQGSEA. The CDR3 spans 13 residues. V lost 7 bases and J lost 9; bases outside the gene matches: 6. The CDR3 reads CSARTSGIWELFF. The CDR3 nucleotides are TGCAGCGCTAGGACTAGCGGGATCTGGGAGCTGTTTTTT.

The rearrangement uses TRBV2 and TRBJ1-5, with a tentative D call TRBD1 (6 bases). The CDR3 has 15 residues. Trimming removed 7 bases from V and 3 bases from J, with 16 bases in between. The V gene's germline CDR1 is SNHLY and CDR2 FYNNEI. The CDR3 coding sequence is TGTGCCAGCACGACCTCCGGGACACACAATCAGCCCCAGCATTTT. This codes for CASTTSGTHNQPQHF.

The chain links TRBV11-2 to TRBJ1-1; no clear D. CDR3 size: 14 residues. In germline, CDR1 is SGHAT, CDR2 FQNNGV. Trimming removed 9 bases from V and 0 bases from J, with 14 bases in between. This CDR3 is CASPKSIMNTEAFF. CDR3 bases: TGTGCCAGTCCAAAGTCTATTATGAACACTGAAGCTTTCTTT.

The rearrangement uses TRBV7-2 and TRBJ2-5; D may correspond to TRBD1 or TRBD2 (6 bases each). The CDR3 extends over 15 amino acids. Per the germline V gene, CDR1 is SGHTA and CDR2 is FQGNSA. V was pared by 1 base and J by 5 bases, with 14 bases between. CDR3 protein: CASSLGGAQVETQYF. CDR3 DNA sequence: TGTGCCAGCAGCTTAGGGGGGGCGCAGGTTGAGACCCAGTACTTC.

The gene calls are TRBV19 and TRBJ2-2; D gene uncertain. The CDR3 length is 15 residues. The germline gives CDR1 LNHDA, CDR2 SQIVND (reference sequence). Trimming shortened V by 6 bases and J by 3 bases, and 14 bases separated the two germline ends. The CDR3 DNA is TGTGCCAGTAGGAGTCTCCTAGAGGACACCGGGGAGCTGTTTTTT. This gives the protein CASRSLLEDTGELFF.